The 6 T cell receptor beta chains below were found in one sample sequenced in a study of identical twins. A single record per CDR3 protein comes from TCRdb applying MiXCR to the 5' RACE reads. The sample lists some 500,000 distinct CDR3 sequences; approximately 14% were seen once. This sample was shared with a second study, whose subject was yellow fever vaccine responses in identical twins.

The sequenced sample consisted of CD4+ T cells sorted from blood. The receptors originated from a young woman in good health.

In its sample, this clonotype was seen a few times. The chain has TRBV12-3 or TRBV12-4 and TRBJ2-2; TRBD1 matches at 9 bases. Trimming at V came to 3 bases and at J to 2 bases, leaving 4 bases not matched to a gene. The CDR3 extends over 16 amino acids. The CDR3 sequence is CASSFKTGGNTGELFF. As DNA, the CDR3 is TGTGCCAGCAGTTTTAAGACAGGGGGAAACACCGGGGAGCTGTTTTTT.

This clonotype was counted ten times or more. The genes are TRBV7-2 and TRBJ2-3, with 12 bases fitting TRBD2. The CDR3 is 16 amino acids. The V and J ends lost 5 bases and 8 bases, in that order; junction bases with no gene match: 11. CDR1 SGHTA and CDR2 FQGNSA come from the germline V gene. The CDR3 reads CASSPGLAGPRGTQYF. In nucleotides, the CDR3 is TGTGCCAGCAGCCCCGGACTAGCGGGGCCCCGAGGTACGCAGTATTTT.

This clonotype occurred a few times. This rearrangement joins TRBV7-2 to TRBJ2-3, with D perhaps TRBD2 (5 bases). The CDR3 loop spans 16 amino acids. Trimming left V 5 bases short and J 2 bases short, with 17 bases between. CDR1 and CDR2 (germline): SGHTA, FQGNSA. The chain's CDR3 is CASSPRRASFTDTQYF. As DNA, the CDR3 is TGTGCCAGCAGCCCGAGGAGAGCTAGCTTCACAGATACGCAGTATTTT.

In the case of this clonotype: Germline and junction disagree at one end, which may indicate a read error. The chain employs TRBV7-7 and TRBJ2-2, with TRBD1 identical over 8 bases. The CDR3 sequence is 17 residues long. The germline CDR1 and CDR2 sequences are SSHAT and FNYEAQ (reference sequence). The chain's CDR3 is CASSRDRGTPNTGELFF. CDR3 coding DNA: TGTGCTAGCAGCCGCGACAGGGGCACACCGAACACCGGGGAGCTGTTTTTT.

This clonotype has only a few counts. The gene calls are TRBV10-3 and TRBJ2-2; TRBD1 agrees at 7 bases. The V gene end was trimmed by 3 bases and the J gene end by 5 bases; junction bases not matched to a gene: 6. In germline, CDR1 is ENHRY, CDR2 SYGVKD. This CDR3 comprises 15 residues. This chain's CDR3 is CAISDVQGVTGELFF. The CDR3 coding sequence is TGTGCCATCAGTGATGTTCAGGGGGTAACCGGGGAGCTGTTTTTT.

The chain has TRBV28 and TRBJ2-7, with D possibly being TRBD1 or TRBD2 (5 bases each). CDR3 length: 15 amino acids. V was cut by 4 bases and J by 2 bases, with 15 bases left in between. Germline V gene data show CDR1 as MDHEN and CDR2 as SYDVKM. The CDR3 nucleotides read TGTGCCAGCAGTTCGCCCGGGACGGGAACCTACGAGCAGTACTTC. It translates to CASSSPGTGTYEQYF.